This T cell receptor (beta chain) was sequenced in a study of blood T cell repertoires in COVID-19. The wider study: Donors of Cohort 3 who recovered were those that had two negative PCRs, clearance, or symptom resolution. The samples span acute and convalescent COVID-19 from the United States, Italy and Spain.

Per the germline V gene, CDR1 is MDHEN and CDR2 is SYDVKM. This CDR3 contains 14 residues. Trimming pared 6 bases from V and 2 bases from J, leaving 13 bases between. Original handling: Reference gene primer amplification in the assay estimated nucleated cell counts. Using immunoSEQ multiplex PCR, the repertoire was profiled, and TCRdb retains in-frame clones only, with some absent. That table furnishes V, J and clone size, whereas the DNA furnished D and trimming. The profile covers under 200,000 clones, with roughly 86% appearing a single time and about 26% taken by the ten largest. V usage is TRBV28 and J usage is TRBJ1-2, with TRBD1 as a possible D gene (6 bases). Source material: PBMCs or T cells enriched from blood (not recorded which). The TCR was taken from a woman aged 40 to 55 in a cohort exposed to, infected with or recovered from COVID-19 (not recorded which). The CDR3 reads CASSPPGTNYGYTF. CDR3 DNA: TGTGCCAGCAGCCCCCCGGGGACAAACTATGGCTACACCTTC.